This TCR beta chain comes out of a study of T cells in Graves' hyperthyroidism and ophthalmopathy. As for the study in general: Peripheral blood samples were taken at initial diagnosis, prior to any treatment.

The TCR beta CDR3 regions underwent amplification using RNA transcripts as the source. Primed by the HTBI set, a first-round RT-PCR was run on the TCR CDR3. TCRdb reprocessed the multiplex PCR reads with MiXCR, giving one entry per CDR3 protein. There are about 500,000 distinct CDR3 sequences in the sample; 15% to 20% occur only once, and approximately 18% lies in the top ten. This clonotype has more than one count but fewer than ten. The CDR3 is 13 residues long. Trimming shortened V by 3 bases and J by 7 bases, and 12 bases separated the two germline ends. Germline CDR1 is MNHEY and CDR2 is SMNVEV (reference sequence).

The chain links TRBV27 to TRBJ1-2; D is undetermined. The sequence derives from a woman aged 18-29 years with Graves' ophthalmopathy. Sequenced input: blood. The CDR3 protein is CASSFRNLAGYTF. CDR3 sequence (DNA): TGTGCCAGCAGTTTCAGGAATTTAGCTGGCTACACCTTC.